This T cell receptor (beta chain) comes out of a study of beta chain features in type 1 diabetes. Germline loops: CDR1 SGHRS, CDR2 YFSETQ. Trimming shortened V by 0 bases and J by 4 bases, and 8 bases separated the two germline ends. The CDR3 covers 13 residues. On this clone itself: Its antigen is as yet unknown.

cDNA synthesis used the whole RNA isolate, giving expressed TCRB sequences. Approximately 3.6 million reads, on average, came from each naive, central memory and regulatory T cell sample. Data came from immunoSEQ multiplex PCR; TCRdb stores just in-frame clones and leaves some out. The sample carries 400,000 to 500,000 clones, more than 11% recorded once. Study results and caveats: The naive, central memory and Treg TCRB repertoires of patients appeared to be more similar to one another than those of healthy donors. All four CD4+ subsets from Type 1 diabetes patients carried moderately but significantly shorter TCRB CDR3s.

This sequence joins TRBV5-1 and TRBJ2-7; D remains ambiguous. The clonotype originates from a man aged 30-40 years in good health. The sequencing sample was made of naive CD4+ T cells from blood. The CDR3 spells CASSLGSGYEQYV. For the CDR3, the DNA is TGCGCCAGCAGCTTGGGGTCGGGTTACGAGCAGTACGTC.